The sequence of this TCR beta chain was determined in a study of shared clonotypes between healthy human individuals. Looked up from germline, CDR1 is SGDLS and CDR2 is YYNGEE. The CDR3 covers 17 residues. Trimming took 3 bases from V and 2 from J; bases not matched to a gene: 8. Every subset had its genomic DNA shared out evenly among several immunoSEQ plates. Sequencing used immunoSEQ multiplex PCR; TCRdb keeps in-frame clones, though not all of them. The sample lists about 2.5 million clones, around 90% occurring once. The CD4+ fraction was divided into a CD45RA+ naive subset and a CD45RA-negative memory subset.

Sequenced input: naive CD4+ T cells from PBMCs. Subset of the sample: CD45RA+ positively selected. V is TRBV9 and J is TRBJ2-6; 7 bases fit TRBD1. The clonotype originates from a man aged 18 to 35 in good health. Some clones in this sample may be carry-over from other donors' samples. The CDR3 spells CASSAQQGLAGANVLTF. The CDR3 DNA sequence: TGTGCCAGCAGCGCACAACAGGGGCTAGCTGGGGCCAACGTCCTGACTTTC.